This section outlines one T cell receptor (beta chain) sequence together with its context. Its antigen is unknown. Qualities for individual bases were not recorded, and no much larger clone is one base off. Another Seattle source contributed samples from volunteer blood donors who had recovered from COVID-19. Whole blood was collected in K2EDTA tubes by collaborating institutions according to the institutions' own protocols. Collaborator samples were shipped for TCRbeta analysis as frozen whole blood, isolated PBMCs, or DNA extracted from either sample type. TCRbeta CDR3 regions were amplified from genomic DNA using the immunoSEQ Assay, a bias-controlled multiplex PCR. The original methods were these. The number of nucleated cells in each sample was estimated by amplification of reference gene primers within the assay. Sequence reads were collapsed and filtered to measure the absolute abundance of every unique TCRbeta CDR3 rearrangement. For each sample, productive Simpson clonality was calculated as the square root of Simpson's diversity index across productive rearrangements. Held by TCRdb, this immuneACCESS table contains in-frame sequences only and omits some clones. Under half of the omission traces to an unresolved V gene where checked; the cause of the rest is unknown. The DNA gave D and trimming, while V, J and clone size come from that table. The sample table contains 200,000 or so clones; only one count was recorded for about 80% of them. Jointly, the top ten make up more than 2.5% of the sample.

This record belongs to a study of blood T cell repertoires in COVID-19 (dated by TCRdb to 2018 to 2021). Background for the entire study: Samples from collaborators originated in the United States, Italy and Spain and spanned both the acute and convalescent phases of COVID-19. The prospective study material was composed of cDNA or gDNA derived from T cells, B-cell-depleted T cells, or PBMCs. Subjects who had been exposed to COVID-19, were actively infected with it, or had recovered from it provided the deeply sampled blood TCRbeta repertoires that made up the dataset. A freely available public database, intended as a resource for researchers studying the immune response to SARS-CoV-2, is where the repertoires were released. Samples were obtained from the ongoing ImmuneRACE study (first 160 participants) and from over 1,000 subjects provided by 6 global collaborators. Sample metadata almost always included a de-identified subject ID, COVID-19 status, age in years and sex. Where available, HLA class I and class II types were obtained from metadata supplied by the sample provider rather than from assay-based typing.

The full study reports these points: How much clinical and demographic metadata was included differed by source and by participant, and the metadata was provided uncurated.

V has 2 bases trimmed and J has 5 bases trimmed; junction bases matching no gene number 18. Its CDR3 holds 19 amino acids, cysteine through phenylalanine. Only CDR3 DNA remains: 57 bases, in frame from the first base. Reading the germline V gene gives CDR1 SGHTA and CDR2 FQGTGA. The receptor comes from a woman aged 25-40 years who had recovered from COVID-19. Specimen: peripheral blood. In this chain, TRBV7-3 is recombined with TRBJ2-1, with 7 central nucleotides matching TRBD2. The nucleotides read TGTGCCAGCAGCTTATACCCCTTTGGGGAGCGGGAAAGTAACAATGAGCAGTTCTTC. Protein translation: CASSLYPFGERESNNEQFF. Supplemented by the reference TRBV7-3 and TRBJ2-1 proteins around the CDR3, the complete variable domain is GAGVSQTPSNKVTEKGKYVELRCDPISGHTALYWYRQSLGQGPEFLIYFQGTGAADDSGLPNDRFFAVRPEGSVSTLKIQRTERGDSAVYLCASSLYPFGERESNNEQFFGPGTRLTVL.